The 14 T cell receptor beta chains reported below all come from one sample, sequenced in a study of blood T cell repertoires in COVID-19. Libraries were prepared by immunoSEQ multiplex PCR; TCRdb keeps only in-frame clonotypes and omits some of them. The sample carries around 200,000 clones, over 80% recorded once. The sequencing sample was made of PBMCs or T cells enriched from blood (not recorded which). All receptors come from a man aged 25-40 years who had recovered from COVID-19.

The chain is built from TRBV28 and TRBJ1-1; the D gene is possibly TRBD1 (5 bases). Germline assignment: CDR1 MDHEN and CDR2 SYDVKM. V was clipped by 7 bases and J by 2 bases, with 20 bases between them. The CDR3 extends over 16 amino acids. The CDR3 region is CASIPNKLGGNTEAFF. The CDR3 DNA follows: TGTGCCAGCATACCCAACAAATTGGGGGGTAACACTGAAGCTTTCTTT.

The chain uses TRBV9 and TRBJ1-2; 7 bases are shared with TRBD1. J was trimmed by 4 bases and V by 4 bases; bases with no gene match: 4. Per the germline V gene, CDR1 is SGDLS and CDR2 is YYNGEE. This CDR3 comprises 13 residues. CDR3 region: CASSRDSPYGYTF. In nucleotides, the CDR3 is TGTGCCAGCAGCAGGGACAGCCCCTATGGCTACACCTTC.

Only one count was recorded for this clone. The chain carries TRBV29-1 and TRBJ1-1; 7 bases match TRBD1. With V trimmed by 6 bases and J by 5 bases, 9 bases remained unmatched. CDR1 is SQVTM, CDR2 ANQGSEA, per germline. This CDR3 has 13 residues. The CDR3 sequence: CSVHRGGLTEAFF. The CDR3 DNA is TGCAGCGTCCACAGGGGCGGTCTGACTGAAGCTTTCTTT. Filled out from reference TRBV29-1 and TRBJ1-1, the complete variable domain reads SAVISQKPSRDICQRGTSLTIQCQVDSQVTMMFWYRQQPGQSLTLIATANQGSEATYESGFVIDKFPISRPNLTFSTLTVSNMSPEDSSIYLCSVHRGGLTEAFFGQGTRLTVV.

The chain employs TRBV5-1 and TRBJ2-5, with 9 bases lining up with TRBD2. Germline CDR1 reads SGHRS; CDR2 reads YFSETQ. Unmatched junction bases numbered 1, after V lost 2 bases and J lost 2 bases. This CDR3 is 14 amino acids long. For the CDR3, the DNA is TGCGCCAGCAGCTTTAGCGGGGGACAAGAGACCCAGTACTTC. It codes for CASSFSGGQETQYF.

The chain has TRBV6-6 and TRBJ1-2; TRBD1 agrees at 10 bases. Germline assignment: CDR1 MNHNY and CDR2 SVGAGI (reference sequence). V shed 5 bases, J shed 0 bases, and the junction held 15 bases outside the gene matches. The CDR3 has 19 residues. The CDR3 bases are TGTGCCAGCAGTCGACGCACTCGGGACAGGGGAGTTGCTAACTATGGCTACACCTTC. It specifies CASSRRTRDRGVANYGYTF.

The V gene is TRBV29-1, the J gene TRBJ1-1; D is perhaps TRBD1 (5 bases). This CDR3 has 13 residues. V was cut by 2 bases and J by 1 base, with 8 bases left in between. The germline V gene encodes CDR1 SQVTM and CDR2 ANQGSEA. The CDR3 is CSVEKTENTEAFF. The CDR3 DNA reads TGCAGCGTTGAAAAGACAGAGAACACTGAAGCTTTCTTT.

On this clone itself: Other DNA sequences in the same sample also yield this CDR3. CDR3 residues: CASSYSTGTEAFF. Written as DNA, the CDR3 is TGTGCCAGCAGTTACTCGACAGGCACTGAAGCTTTCTTT. The J gene is TRBJ1-1, the V gene TRBV6-5, with D maybe TRBD1 (6 bases). Germline CDR1 is MNHEY and CDR2 is SVGAGI. Between the trimmed V and J ends, which lost 0 bases and 4 bases, there was a span of 6 bases. The CDR3 totals 13 residues.

This clone has just one count. V usage is TRBV15 and J usage is TRBJ2-3; no definite D call. Deletions cut 0 bases from V and 4 bases from J, with 8 bases between. The CDR3 covers 14 residues. CDR1 and CDR2 (germline): LNHNV, YYDKDF (reference sequence). The CDR3 spells CATSRDGSSDTQYF. In DNA form, the CDR3 reads TGTGCCACCAGCAGAGATGGCTCCTCAGATACGCAGTATTTT.

The rearrangement uses TRBV27 and TRBJ1-2; D unresolved. This CDR3 comprises 16 residues. Germline V gene data show CDR1 as MNHEY and CDR2 as SMNVEV (reference sequence). V lost 2 bases and J 4 bases, leaving 17 bases between the germline ends. The CDR3 DNA is TGTGCCAGCAGTTTAAGTTCGGGGTCTGGATTCTATGGCTACACCTTC. It yields the protein CASSLSSGSGFYGYTF.

CDR3 nucleotide sequence: TGTGCCAGCAGCGAGTACAGGGCCACCATCCTCTCTGGGGCCAACGTCCTGACTTTC. Its protein product is CASSEYRATILSGANVLTF. The chain recombines TRBV11-2 with TRBJ2-6; TRBD1 is a possible D gene (6 bases). V was trimmed by 5 bases and J by 0 bases, leaving 20 bases between them. The length of the CDR3 is 19 residues. Germline CDR1 is SGHAT and CDR2 is FQNNGV.

The rearrangement joins TRBV9 to TRBJ2-1, with 10 bases lining up with TRBD2. The CDR3 has 18 amino acids. Germline trimming cut 0 bases from V and 5 bases from J; bases unmatched to any gene: 11. Germline lookup yields CDR1 SGDLS and CDR2 YYNGEE. CDR3 sequence (DNA): TGTGCCAGCAGCGTAGTTCGGGGGAATCTAGCGGGGGACAATGAGCAGTTCTTC. Amino acids: CASSVVRGNLAGDNEQFF.

The rearrangement uses TRBV9 and TRBJ1-2; a weak D match, TRBD1 (5 bases). The germline CDR1 and CDR2 sequences are SGDLS and YYNGEE. V was shortened by 0 bases and J by 10 bases, with 13 bases between the two germline ends. The CDR3 runs 13 residues. CDR3 amino acids: CASSVVGVMDYTF. The CDR3 nucleotides read TGTGCCAGCAGCGTAGTAGGGGTGATGGACTACACCTTC.

The V and J genes are TRBV2 and TRBJ2-2, with TRBD2 identical over 7 bases. Losses at the gene ends were 6 bases for V and 5 bases for J; bases not matched to a gene: 3. The CDR3 consists of 13 residues. CDR1 and CDR2 (germline): SNHLY, FYNNEI. The chain's CDR3 is CASRVRETGELFF. The DNA for the CDR3 is TGTGCCAGCAGAGTGCGGGAGACCGGGGAGCTGTTTTTT.

The chain recombines TRBV7-2 with TRBJ1-2, with TRBD1 matching over 7 bases. Germline CDR1 SGHTA, CDR2 FQGNSA. CDR3 length equals 15 residues. V lost 1 base and J lost 6; bases outside the gene matches: 8. The CDR3 sequence is CASSLGQGGPNGYTF. The CDR3 nucleotides are TGTGCCAGCAGCTTAGGACAGGGTGGTCCTAATGGCTACACCTTC.